This TCR beta chain emerged from a study of blood T cells in healthy people across ages. The second PCR ran about 6 to 12 cycles with a sample-barcoded 5' primer and J-beta primers. TCRdb independently ran MiXCR on the 5' RACE reads; one entry per CDR3 protein. The sample carries hundreds of thousands of distinct CDR3 sequences, about a quarter recorded once. This clonotype has a count of ten or more. J lost 4 bases, V lost 2 bases, and 5 bases had no gene match. Germline-derived CDR1 and CDR2 are SGHKS and YYEKEE (reference sequence). CDR3 length: 14 residues. This sample was also put to use in a study of T cells of mothers and their children.

Input material: blood. The sequence derives from a boy between 2 and 10 years old in good health. This chain uses TRBV5-5 with TRBJ2-5; 7 bases line up with TRBD2. Written as DNA, the CDR3 is TGTGCCAGCAGCTTCCGGGGGGAGGTAGAGACCCAGTACTTC. This encodes CASSFRGEVETQYF.